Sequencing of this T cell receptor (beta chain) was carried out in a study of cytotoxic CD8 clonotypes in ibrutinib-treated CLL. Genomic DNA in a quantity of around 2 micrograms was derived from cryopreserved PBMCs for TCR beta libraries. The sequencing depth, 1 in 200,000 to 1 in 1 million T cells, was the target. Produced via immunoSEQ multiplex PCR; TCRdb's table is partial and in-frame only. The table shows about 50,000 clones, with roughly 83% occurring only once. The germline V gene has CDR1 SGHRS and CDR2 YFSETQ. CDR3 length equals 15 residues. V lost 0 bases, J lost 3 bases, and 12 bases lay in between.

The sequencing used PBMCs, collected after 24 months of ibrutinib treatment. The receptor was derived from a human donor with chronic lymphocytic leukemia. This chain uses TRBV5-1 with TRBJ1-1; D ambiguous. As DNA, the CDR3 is TGCGCCAGCAGCTTGGACGCGGCTTTCGACACTGAAGCTTTCTTT. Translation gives CASSLDAAFDTEAFF. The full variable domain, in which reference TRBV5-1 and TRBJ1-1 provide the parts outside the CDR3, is KAGVTQTPRYLIKTRGQQVTLSCSPISGHRSVSWYQQTPGQGLQFLFEYFSETQRNKGNFPGRFSGRQFSNSRSEMNVSTLELGDSALYLCASSLDAAFDTEAFFGQGTRLTVV.